This T cell receptor (beta chain) was found in a study of blood T cell repertoires in COVID-19. Overall study: PBMCs, B-cell-depleted T cells, or T cells were the source of the cDNA or gDNA that made up the material.

Trimming cost V 0 bases and J 10 bases; bases outside gene matches: 6. Germline V gene sequence: CDR1 SNHLY, CDR2 FYNNEI. The CDR3 has 15 residues. Per the study methods: Reference gene primer amplification yielded estimated nucleated cell counts. Clones were sequenced by immunoSEQ multiplex PCR, and TCRdb holds only the in-frame ones, with some missing. That table furnishes V, J and clone size, whereas the DNA furnished D and trimming. This table has 200,000 to 300,000 clones, roughly 86% appearing once. The V call is TRBV2, the J call TRBJ1-4; 9 positions match TRBD1. This clonotype originated in a woman in her 70s with active or convalescent COVID-19. The sequencing input was peripheral blood. Here the CDR3 reads CASSEAQGQGGKLFF. The CDR3 coding sequence is TGTGCCAGCAGTGAAGCGCAGGGACAGGGAGGAAAACTGTTTTTT.